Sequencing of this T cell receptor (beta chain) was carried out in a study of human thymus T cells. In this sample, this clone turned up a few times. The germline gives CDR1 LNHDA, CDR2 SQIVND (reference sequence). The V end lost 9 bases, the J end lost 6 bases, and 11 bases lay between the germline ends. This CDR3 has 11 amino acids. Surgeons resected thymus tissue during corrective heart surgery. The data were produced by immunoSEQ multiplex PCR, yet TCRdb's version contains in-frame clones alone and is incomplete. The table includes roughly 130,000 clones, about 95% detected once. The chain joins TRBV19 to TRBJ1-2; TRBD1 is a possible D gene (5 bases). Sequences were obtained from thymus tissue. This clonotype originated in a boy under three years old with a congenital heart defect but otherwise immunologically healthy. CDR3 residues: CASEQENGYTF. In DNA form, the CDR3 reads TGTGCCAGCGAACAGGAAAATGGCTACACCTTC.